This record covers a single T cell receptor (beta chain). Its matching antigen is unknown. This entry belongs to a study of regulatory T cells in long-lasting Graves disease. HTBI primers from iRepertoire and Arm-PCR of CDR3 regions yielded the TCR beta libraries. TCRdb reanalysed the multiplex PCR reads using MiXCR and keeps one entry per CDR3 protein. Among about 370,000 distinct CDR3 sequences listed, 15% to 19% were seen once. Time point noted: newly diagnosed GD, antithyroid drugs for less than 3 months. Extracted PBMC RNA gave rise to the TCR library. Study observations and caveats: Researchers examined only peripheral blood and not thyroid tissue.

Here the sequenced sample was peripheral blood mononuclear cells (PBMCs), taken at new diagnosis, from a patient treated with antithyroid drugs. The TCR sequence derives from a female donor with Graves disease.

DNA of the CDR3: TGCGCCAGCAGCCAACGCCTTGGGGAACACACTGAAGCTTTCTTT. This codes for CASSQRLGEHTEAFF. The gene calls are TRBV4-1 and TRBJ1-1; D remains ambiguous. This CDR3 contains 15 residues. Germline values: CDR1 MGHRA, CDR2 YSYEKL. V was clipped by 2 bases and J by 3 bases, with 13 bases between them.